What follows is one T cell receptor beta chain and its context. Its antigen is still unknown. The data belong to a study of cytomegalovirus exposure and HLA in healthy donors. Whole-study results and caveats: Reported performance of the classifier showed diagnosis of cytomegalovirus status with high specificity and sensitivity.

The CDR3 has 14 amino acids. V was cut by 1 base and J by 6 bases, with 9 bases left in between. Germline CDR1 LNHDA, CDR2 SQIVND (reference sequence). It was with 60 Vbeta and 13 Jbeta primers that the PCR ran. TCRdb keeps only in-frame clones here, not all; method: immunoSEQ multiplex PCR. This sample has tens of thousands of clones, with 60% to 80% found just once. The origin of this receptor is a woman aged 40-49 years in good health and CMV-seropositive. The sequencing input was PBMCs. The rearrangement links TRBV19 to TRBJ2-2, with D possibly matching TRBD2 (7 bases). The CDR3 coding sequence is TGTGCCAGTAGTATAGTCGGGGGGCCCGGGGAGCTGTTTTTT. Amino acid sequence: CASSIVGGPGELFF.